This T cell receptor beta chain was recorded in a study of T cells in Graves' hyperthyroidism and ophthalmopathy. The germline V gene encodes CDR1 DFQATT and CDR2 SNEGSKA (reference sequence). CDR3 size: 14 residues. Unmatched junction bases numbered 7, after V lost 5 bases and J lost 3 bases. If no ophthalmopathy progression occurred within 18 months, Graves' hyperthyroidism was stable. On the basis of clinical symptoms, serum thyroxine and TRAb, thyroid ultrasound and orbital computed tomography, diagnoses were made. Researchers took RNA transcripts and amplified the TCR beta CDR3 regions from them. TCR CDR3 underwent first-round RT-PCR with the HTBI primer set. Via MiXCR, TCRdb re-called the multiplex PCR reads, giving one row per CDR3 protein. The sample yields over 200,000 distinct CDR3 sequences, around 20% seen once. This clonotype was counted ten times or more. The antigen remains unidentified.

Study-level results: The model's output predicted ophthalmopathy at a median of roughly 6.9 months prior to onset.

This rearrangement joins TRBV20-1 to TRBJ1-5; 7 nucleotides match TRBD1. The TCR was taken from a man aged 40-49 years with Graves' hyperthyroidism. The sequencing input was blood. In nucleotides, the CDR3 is TGCAGTGCTGTCGACAGGGTACCCAATCAGCCCCAGCATTTT. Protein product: CSAVDRVPNQPQHF.